The source of this T cell receptor (beta chain) is a study of siplizumab effects on memory and regulatory T cells. This clone came up once. Libraries were prepared by immunoSEQ multiplex PCR; TCRdb keeps only in-frame clonotypes and omits some of them. The profile shows some 110,000 clones, over 85% of them singletons. Sequencing was performed on Tregs sorted from blood. The receptor was derived from a human donor in good health.

This chain's CDR3 is CASSRTSGGSYEQYF. CDR3 nucleotide sequence: TGTGCCAGCAGCCGGACTAGCGGGGGGTCCTACGAGCAGTACTTC. The chain uses TRBV11-2 and TRBJ2-7, with TRBD2 matching over 14 bases. The CDR3 is made up of 15 amino acids. Germline V gives CDR1 SGHAT, CDR2 FQNNGV. With V trimmed by 5 bases and J by 1 base, 1 base remained unmatched.